This TCR beta chain was found in a study of T cells after yellow fever vaccination. Study-wide context: The fractions with low cell numbers were processed using SMART-Seq v4 Ultra Low Input.

Findings of the study overall: Post-booster repertoires contained most primary-vaccination clones again (approximately 95% CD4, 85% to 90% CD8). Bulk-population clonotypes that are abundant could appear as contaminants in FACS-sorted repertoires.

Germline V gene data show CDR1 as SGHRS and CDR2 as YFSETQ. The CDR3 contains 16 residues. Trimming stripped 1 base from V and 0 bases from J, with 8 bases between. For this clonotype: Its antigen remains unknown.

TCRdb re-analysed the 5' RACE reads in MiXCR, keeping a single row per CDR3 protein. The sample lists roughly 310,000 distinct CDR3 sequences, about 3.5% occurring once. The origin of this receptor is a man between 18 and 29 years old who received the YFV17D yellow fever vaccine. The specimen comprised PBMCs, sampled on the day of the yellow fever booster vaccination. The chain is built from TRBV5-1 and TRBJ1-6, with D unclear. The CDR3 coding sequence is TGCGCCAGCAGCTTGACCGAGGTCTCCTATAATTCACCCCTCCACTTT. It is translated as CASSLTEVSYNSPLHF.